This TCR beta chain was sequenced for a study of beta chain features in type 1 diabetes. Study-level points and caveats: Patients with Type 1 diabetes showed moderately but significantly shorter TCRB CDR3s in all four CD4+ subsets.

Worth noting for this clone: Its antigen is not known.

The investigators reverse transcribed all of the isolated RNA, so they sequenced expressed TCRB transcripts. Produced via immunoSEQ multiplex PCR; TCRdb's table is partial and in-frame only. The table lists about 160,000 clones, approximately 9.1% of them singletons. The specimen was central memory CD4+ T cells from blood. This clonotype originated in a woman younger than 45 with type 1 diabetes.

In nucleotides, the CDR3 is TGTGCCAGCAGTGAATCAGGGGGACGATCCTACGAGCAGTACTTC. This gives the protein CASSESGGRSYEQYF. This rearrangement joins TRBV25-1 to TRBJ2-7, with 7 positions matching TRBD1. Germline V CDR1 and CDR2: MGHDK, SYGVNS. The ends lost 1 base at V and 1 base at J; junction bases unmatched: 4. The CDR3 is made up of 15 amino acids.